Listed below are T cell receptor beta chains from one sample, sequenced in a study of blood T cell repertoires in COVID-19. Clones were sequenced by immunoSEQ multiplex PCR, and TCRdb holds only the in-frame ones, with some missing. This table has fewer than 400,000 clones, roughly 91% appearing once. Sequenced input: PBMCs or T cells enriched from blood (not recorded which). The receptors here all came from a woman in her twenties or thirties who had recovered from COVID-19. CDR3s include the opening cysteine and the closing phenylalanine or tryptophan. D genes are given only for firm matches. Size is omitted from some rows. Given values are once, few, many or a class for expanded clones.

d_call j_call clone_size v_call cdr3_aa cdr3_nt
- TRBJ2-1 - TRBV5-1 CASSFVQVQDNEQFF TGCGCCAGCAGCTTCGTACAGGTACAGGACAATGAGCAGTTCTTC
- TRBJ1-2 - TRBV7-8 CASSLNGDGYTF TGTGCCAGCAGCTTAAACGGGGATGGCTACACCTTC
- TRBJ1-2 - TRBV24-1 CATSDSGRDYGYTF TGTGCCACCAGTGATTCTGGCAGGGACTATGGCTACACCTTC
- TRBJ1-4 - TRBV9 CASSVAEGSDEKLFF TGTGCCAGCAGCGTAGCGGAGGGTTCGGATGAAAAACTGTTTTTT
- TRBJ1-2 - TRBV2 CASSPDSTFLNYGYTF TGTGCCAGCAGTCCGGACAGTACCTTCTTAAACTATGGCTACACCTTC
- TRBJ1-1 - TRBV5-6 CASSLGEVEAFF TGTGCCAGCAGCTTAGGGGAGGTGGAAGCTTTCTTT
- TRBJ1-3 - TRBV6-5 CASSYSLISGNTIYF TGTGCCAGCAGTTACTCCCTTATCTCTGGAAACACCATATATTTT
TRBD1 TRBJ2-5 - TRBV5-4 CASSVGTGSHETQYF TGTGCCAGCAGCGTGGGGACAGGGTCCCACGAGACCCAGTACTTC
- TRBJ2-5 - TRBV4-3 CASSQAPGGTKETQYF TGCGCCAGCAGCCAAGCTCCCGGGGGTACTAAAGAGACCCAGTACTTC
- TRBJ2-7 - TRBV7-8 CASSLAAGVSYEQYF TGTGCCAGCAGTCTAGCGGCAGGGGTCAGCTACGAGCAGTACTTC
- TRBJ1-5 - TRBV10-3 CAISAGKAGPQHF TGTGCCATCAGTGCAGGAAAGGCTGGGCCCCAGCATTTT
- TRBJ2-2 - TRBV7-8 CASSLVQGPAAGELFF TGTGCCAGCAGCTTAGTTCAAGGCCCGGCGGCCGGGGAGCTGTTTTTT
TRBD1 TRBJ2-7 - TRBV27 CASSFDRDGEQYF TGTGCCAGCAGTTTCGACAGGGACGGGGAGCAGTACTTC
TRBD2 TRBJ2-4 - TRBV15 CATSRGGEHTFKNIQYF TGTGCCACCAGCAGGGGGGGGGAGCACACCTTCAAAAACATTCAGTACTTC
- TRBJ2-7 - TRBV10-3 CAISPGTFYEQYF TGTGCCATCAGCCCAGGGACTTTCTACGAGCAGTACTTC
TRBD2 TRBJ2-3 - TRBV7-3 CASSPGKRGGHSGQYF TGTGCCAGCAGCCCCGGTAAGCGGGGGGGCCATTCGGGGCAGTATTTT
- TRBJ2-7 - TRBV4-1 CASSGGTAAEQYF TGCGCCAGCAGCGGGGGGACAGCTGCCGAGCAGTACTTC
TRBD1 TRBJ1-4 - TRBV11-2 CASSFQGATNEKLFF TGTGCCAGCAGCTTTCAGGGGGCGACTAATGAAAAACTGTTTTTT
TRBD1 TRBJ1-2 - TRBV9 CASSSPTGGNYGYTF TGTGCCAGCAGCTCGCCGACAGGGGGTAACTATGGCTACACCTTC
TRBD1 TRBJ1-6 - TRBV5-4 CASRPDRGPLHF TGTGCCAGCAGGCCCGACAGGGGACCCCTCCACTTT
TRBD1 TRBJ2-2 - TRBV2 CASRRGQGWSNTGELFF TGTGCCAGCAGAAGGGGGCAGGGTTGGTCAAACACCGGGGAGCTGTTTTTT
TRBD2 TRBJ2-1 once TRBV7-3 CASSERPSGSSYNEQFF TGTGCCAGCAGCGAGAGGCCTAGCGGGAGCTCCTACAATGAGCAGTTCTTC
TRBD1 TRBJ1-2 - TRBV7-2 CASSQGQDYGYTF TGTGCCAGCAGCCAGGGACAGGACTATGGCTACACCTTC
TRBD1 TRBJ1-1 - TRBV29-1 CSVDGTVNTEAFF TGCAGCGTAGATGGGACAGTCAACACTGAAGCTTTCTTT
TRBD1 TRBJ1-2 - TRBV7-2 CASSSRGRGYGYTF TGTGCCAGCAGCTCCAGGGGGCGAGGCTATGGCTACACCTTC
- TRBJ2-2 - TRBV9 CASSPGHRLTGELFF TGTGCCAGCAGCCCAGGACATCGCCTCACCGGGGAGCTGTTTTTT
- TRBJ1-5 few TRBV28 CASSHPRQDWHQPQHF TGTGCCAGCAGCCACCCTCGACAGGATTGGCATCAGCCCCAGCATTTT
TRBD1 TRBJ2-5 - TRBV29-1 CSHKGQQETQYF TGCAGCCATAAGGGACAGCAAGAGACCCAGTACTTC
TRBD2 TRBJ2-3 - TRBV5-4 CASSTSLAGGTDTQYF TGTGCCAGCAGCACCTCGCTAGCGGGAGGCACAGATACGCAGTATTTT
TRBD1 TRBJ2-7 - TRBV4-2 CASSQDFFRDRGSDEQYF TGTGCCAGCAGCCAAGATTTCTTCCGGGACAGGGGGTCGGACGAGCAGTACTTC
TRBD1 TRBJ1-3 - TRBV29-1 CSVTGDGNTIYF TGCAGCGTTACAGGGGACGGAAACACCATATATTTT
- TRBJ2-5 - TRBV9 CASSAYQETQYF TGTGCCAGCAGCGCGTACCAAGAGACCCAGTACTTC
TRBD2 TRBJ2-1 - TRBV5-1 CASSARLAVFLNEQFF TGCGCCAGCAGCGCCCGACTAGCGGTATTCCTCAATGAGCAGTTCTTC
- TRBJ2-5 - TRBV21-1 CASRWTSGAQETQYF TGTGCCAGCCGATGGACTAGCGGGGCTCAGGAGACCCAGTACTTC
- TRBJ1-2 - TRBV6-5 CASSPGGDYGYTF TGTGCCAGCAGCCCCGGGGGGGACTATGGCTACACCTTC
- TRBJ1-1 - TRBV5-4 CASSLQQVNTEAFF TGTGCCAGCAGCTTGCAGCAGGTTAACACTGAAGCTTTCTTT
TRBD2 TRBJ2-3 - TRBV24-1 CATSDVGLAATDTQYF TGTGCCACCAGTGATGTTGGACTAGCCGCCACAGATACGCAGTATTTT
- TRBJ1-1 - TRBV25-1 CASSELGSKAFF TGTGCCAGCAGTGAATTGGGGAGTAAAGCTTTCTTT
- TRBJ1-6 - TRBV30 CAWTRWSERDFNSPLHF TGTGCCTGGACGAGGTGGTCGGAGAGGGACTTTAATTCACCCCTCCACTTT
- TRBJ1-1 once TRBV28 CASSFGGGWEAFF TGTGCCAGCAGTTTTGGGGGAGGGTGGGAAGCTTTCTTT
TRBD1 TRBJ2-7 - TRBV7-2 CASSLVGQGSYEQYF TGTGCCAGCAGCTTAGTGGGACAGGGCTCCTACGAGCAGTACTTC
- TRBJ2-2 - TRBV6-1 CASSEGFESAGNTGELFF TGTGCCAGCAGTGAAGGCTTCGAGTCGGCAGGTAACACCGGGGAGCTGTTTTTT
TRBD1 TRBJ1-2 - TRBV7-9 CASSFSQGGGYTF TGTGCCAGCAGCTTCTCCCAGGGGGGAGGCTACACCTTC
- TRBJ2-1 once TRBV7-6 CASSPGYNEQFF TGTGCCAGCAGCCCAGGATACAATGAGCAGTTCTTC
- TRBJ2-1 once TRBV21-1 CARKPERSGTGAYNEQFF TGTGCCAGAAAACCAGAACGGTCGGGTACAGGGGCCTACAATGAGCAGTTCTTC
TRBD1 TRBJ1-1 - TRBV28 CASSLRGTGRTEAFF TGTGCCAGCAGTTTACGCGGGACAGGGCGAACTGAAGCTTTCTTT
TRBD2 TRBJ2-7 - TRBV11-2 CASSPLAGVPYEQYF TGTGCCAGCAGCCCCTTGGCGGGAGTGCCCTACGAGCAGTACTTC
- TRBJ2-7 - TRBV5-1 CASRWDSPPSYEQYF TGCGCCAGCAGATGGGACTCCCCCCCCTCCTACGAGCAGTACTTC
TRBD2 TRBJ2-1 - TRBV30 CAWRRGGRGHEQFF TGTGCCTGGAGGCGGGGGGGCCGGGGACATGAGCAGTTCTTC
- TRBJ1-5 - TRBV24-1 CATQTYSNQPQHF TGTGCCACCCAGACATATAGCAATCAGCCCCAGCATTTT
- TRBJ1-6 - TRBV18 CASSPTGYNSPLHF TGTGCCAGCTCACCAACCGGTTATAATTCACCCCTCCACTTT
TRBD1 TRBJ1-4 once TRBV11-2 CASRMDRGYEKLFF TGTGCCAGCCGAATGGACAGGGGGTATGAAAAACTGTTTTTT
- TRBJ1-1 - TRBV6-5 CASRRTEGTEAFF TGTGCCAGCAGACGGACAGAGGGGACTGAAGCTTTCTTT